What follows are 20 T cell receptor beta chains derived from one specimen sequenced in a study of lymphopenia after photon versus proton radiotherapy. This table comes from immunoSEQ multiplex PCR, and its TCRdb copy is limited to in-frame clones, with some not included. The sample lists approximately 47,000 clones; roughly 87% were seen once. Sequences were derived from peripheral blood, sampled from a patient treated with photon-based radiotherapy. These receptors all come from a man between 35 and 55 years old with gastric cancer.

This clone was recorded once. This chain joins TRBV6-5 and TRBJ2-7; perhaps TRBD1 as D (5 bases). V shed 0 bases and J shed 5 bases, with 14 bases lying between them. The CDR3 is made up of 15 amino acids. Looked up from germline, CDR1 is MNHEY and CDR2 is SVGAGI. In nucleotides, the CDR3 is TGTGCCAGCAGTTACTCGATGAACGACAGACACGAGCAGTACTTC. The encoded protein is CASSYSMNDRHEQYF.

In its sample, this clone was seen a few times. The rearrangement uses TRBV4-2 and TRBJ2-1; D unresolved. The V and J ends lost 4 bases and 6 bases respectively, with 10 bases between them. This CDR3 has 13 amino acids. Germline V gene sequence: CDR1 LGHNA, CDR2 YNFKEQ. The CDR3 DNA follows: TGTGCCAGCAGCCCCCCAGGACGCAATGAGCAGTTCTTC. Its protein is CASSPPGRNEQFF.

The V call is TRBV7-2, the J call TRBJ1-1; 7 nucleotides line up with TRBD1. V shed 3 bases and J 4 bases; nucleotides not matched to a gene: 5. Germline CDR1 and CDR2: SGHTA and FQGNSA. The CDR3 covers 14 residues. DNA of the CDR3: TGTGCCAGCAGCTTCGGAGGGGGCGGCACTGAAGCTTTCTTT. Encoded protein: CASSFGGGGTEAFF. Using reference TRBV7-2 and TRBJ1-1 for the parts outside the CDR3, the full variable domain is GAGVSQSPSNKVTEKGKDVELRCDPISGHTALYWYRQSLGQGLEFLIYFQGNSAPDKSGLPSDRFSAERTGGSVSTLTIQRTQQEDSAVYLCASSFGGGGTEAFFGQGTRLTVV.

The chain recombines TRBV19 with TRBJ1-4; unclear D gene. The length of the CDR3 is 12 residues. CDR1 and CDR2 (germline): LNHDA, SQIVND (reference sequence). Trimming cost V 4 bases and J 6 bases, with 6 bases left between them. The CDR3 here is CASSTRHEKLFF. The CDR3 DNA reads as TGTGCCAGTAGTACGAGACATGAAAAACTGTTTTTT.

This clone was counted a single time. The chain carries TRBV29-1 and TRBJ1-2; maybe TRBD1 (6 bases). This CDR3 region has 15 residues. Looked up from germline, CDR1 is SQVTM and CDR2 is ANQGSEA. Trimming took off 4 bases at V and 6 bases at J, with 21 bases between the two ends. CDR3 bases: TGCAGCGTTGTGCCAGCTAACTTGGGGGGCGATGGCTACACCTTC. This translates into CSVVPANLGGDGYTF.

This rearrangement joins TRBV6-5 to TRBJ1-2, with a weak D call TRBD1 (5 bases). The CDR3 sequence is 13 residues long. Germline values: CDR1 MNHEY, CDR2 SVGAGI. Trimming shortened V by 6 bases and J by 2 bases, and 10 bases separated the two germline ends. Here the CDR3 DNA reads TGTGCCAGCAGCTACGACAGCAACTATGGCTACACCTTC. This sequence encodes CASSYDSNYGYTF.

This chain's CDR3 is CATSRDEAEKLFF. The CDR3 DNA sequence: TGTGCCACCAGCAGAGATGAGGCGGAAAAACTGTTTTTT. This chain links TRBV15 with TRBJ1-4; D unclear. The CDR3 consists of 13 residues. Deletions cut 0 bases from V and 8 bases from J, with 7 bases between. CDR1 is LNHNV and CDR2 is YYDKDF in the germline V gene (reference sequence).

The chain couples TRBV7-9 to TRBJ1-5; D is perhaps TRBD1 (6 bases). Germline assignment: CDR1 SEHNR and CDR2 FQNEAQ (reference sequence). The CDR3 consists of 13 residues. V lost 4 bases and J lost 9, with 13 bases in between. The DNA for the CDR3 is TGTGCCAGCAGCTCGACAGGCCTCGGGCCCCAGCATTTT. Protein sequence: CASSSTGLGPQHF.

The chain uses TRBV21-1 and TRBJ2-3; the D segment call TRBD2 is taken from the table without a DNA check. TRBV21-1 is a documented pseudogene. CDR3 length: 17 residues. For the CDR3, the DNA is TGTGCCAGCAGCAAACGGCCCGAGACTCCAAGCACAGATACGCAGTATTTT. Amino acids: CASSKRPETPSTDTQYF.

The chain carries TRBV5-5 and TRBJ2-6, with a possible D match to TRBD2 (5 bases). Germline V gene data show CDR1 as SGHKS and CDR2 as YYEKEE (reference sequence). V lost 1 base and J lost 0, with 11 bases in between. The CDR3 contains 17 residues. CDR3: CASSLSGIHSGANVLTF. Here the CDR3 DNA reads TGTGCCAGCAGCTTGTCCGGGATCCACTCTGGGGCCAACGTCCTGACTTTC.

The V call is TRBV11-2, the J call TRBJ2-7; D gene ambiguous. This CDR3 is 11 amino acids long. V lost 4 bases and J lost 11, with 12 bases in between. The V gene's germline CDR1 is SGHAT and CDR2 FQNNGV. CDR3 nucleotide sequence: TGTGCCAGCAGCTACCCAGGTGGGAAGTACTTC. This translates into CASSYPGGKYF.

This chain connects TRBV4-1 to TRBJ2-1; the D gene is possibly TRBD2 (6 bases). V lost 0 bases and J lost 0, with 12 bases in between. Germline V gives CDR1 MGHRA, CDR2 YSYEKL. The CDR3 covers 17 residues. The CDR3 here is CASSQEYGTYSYNEQFF. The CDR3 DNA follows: TGCGCCAGCAGCCAAGAATATGGGACTTACTCCTACAATGAGCAGTTCTTC.

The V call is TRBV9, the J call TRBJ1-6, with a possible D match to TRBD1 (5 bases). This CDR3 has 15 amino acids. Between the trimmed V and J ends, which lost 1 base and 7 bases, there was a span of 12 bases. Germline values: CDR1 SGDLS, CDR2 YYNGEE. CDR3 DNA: TGTGCCAGCAGCGTAAACACAGGCGTAAATTCACCCCTCCACTTT. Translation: CASSVNTGVNSPLHF.

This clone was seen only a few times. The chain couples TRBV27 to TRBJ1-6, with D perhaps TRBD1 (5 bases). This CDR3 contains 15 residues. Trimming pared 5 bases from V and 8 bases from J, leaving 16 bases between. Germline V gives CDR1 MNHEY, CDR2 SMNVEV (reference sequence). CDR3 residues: CASSKRGGLDSPLHF. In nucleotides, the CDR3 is TGTGCCAGCAGTAAGAGGGGCGGGTTGGATTCACCCCTCCACTTT.

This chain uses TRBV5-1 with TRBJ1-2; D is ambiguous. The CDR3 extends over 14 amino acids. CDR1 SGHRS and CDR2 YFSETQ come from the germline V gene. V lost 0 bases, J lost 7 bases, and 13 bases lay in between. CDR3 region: CASSLEASVFGYTF. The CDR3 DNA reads TGCGCCAGCAGCTTGGAGGCGTCAGTATTTGGCTACACCTTC.

CDR3 DNA: TGTGCCAGCAGCTTTCGAGATACGCAGTATTTT. As protein: CASSFRDTQYF. The chain carries TRBV7-9 and TRBJ2-3, with D unclear. The CDR3 covers 11 residues. Germline CDR1 SEHNR, CDR2 FQNEAQ (reference sequence). The V gene lost 3 bases and the J gene lost 5 bases, with 3 bases spanning the gap.

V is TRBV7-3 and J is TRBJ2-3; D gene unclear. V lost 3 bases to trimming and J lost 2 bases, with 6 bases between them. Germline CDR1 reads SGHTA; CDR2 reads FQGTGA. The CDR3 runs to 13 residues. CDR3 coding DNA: TGTGCCAGCAGCTTGAGCGACACAGATACGCAGTATTTT. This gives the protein CASSLSDTDTQYF.

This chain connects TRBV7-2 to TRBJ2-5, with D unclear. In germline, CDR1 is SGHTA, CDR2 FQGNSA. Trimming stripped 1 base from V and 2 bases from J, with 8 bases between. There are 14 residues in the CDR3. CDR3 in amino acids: CASSLDQVQETQYF. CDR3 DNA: TGTGCCAGCAGCTTAGACCAGGTTCAAGAGACCCAGTACTTC. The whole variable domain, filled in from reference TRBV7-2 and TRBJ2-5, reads GAGVSQSPSNKVTEKGKDVELRCDPISGHTALYWYRQSLGQGLEFLIYFQGNSAPDKSGLPSDRFSAERTGGSVSTLTIQRTQQEDSAVYLCASSLDQVQETQYFGPGTRLLVL.

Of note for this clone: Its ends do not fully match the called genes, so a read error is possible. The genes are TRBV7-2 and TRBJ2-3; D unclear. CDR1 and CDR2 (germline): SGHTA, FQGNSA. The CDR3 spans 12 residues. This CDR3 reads CASSVASYAQYF. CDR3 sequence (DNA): TGTGCCAGCAGCGTAGCTAGTTACGCGCAGTATTTT.

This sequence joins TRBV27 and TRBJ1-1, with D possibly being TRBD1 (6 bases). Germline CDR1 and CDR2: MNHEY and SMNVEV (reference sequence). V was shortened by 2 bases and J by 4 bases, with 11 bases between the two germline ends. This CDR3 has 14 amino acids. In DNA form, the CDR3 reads TGTGCCAGCAGTTTACACCAGGGGCCCACTGAAGCTTTCTTT. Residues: CASSLHQGPTEAFF.